This section outlines one TCR beta chain sequence together with its context. The sample comes from a study of T cell changes during pregnancy in multiple sclerosis. This CDR3 is 11 amino acids long. In germline, CDR1 is DFQATT, CDR2 SNEGSKA (reference sequence). V was cut by 0 bases and J by 7 bases, with 7 bases left in between. Clones were sequenced by immunoSEQ multiplex PCR, and TCRdb holds only the in-frame ones, with some missing. This repertoire shows approximately 120,000 clones, approximately 96% found once; its top ten account for 0.44%. This TCR was sampled from a female donor with multiple sclerosis, enrolled in a pregnancy study. This chain joins TRBV20-1 and TRBJ2-7, with no clear D. The source was peripheral blood, collected after pregnancy. In nucleotides, the CDR3 is TGCAGTGCTAGAGATAGAAAAGAGCAGTACTTC. It yields the protein CSARDRKEQYF.